This T cell receptor beta chain was sequenced during a study of T cells in Graves' hyperthyroidism and ophthalmopathy. Overall study context: Before treatment of any kind, peripheral blood was taken at initial diagnosis.

The study, taken as a whole, reports: Ophthalmopathy was identified by the model a median around 6.9 months ahead of onset.

Exclusion of patients followed from uncontrolled infection, other autoimmune disease, pregnancy or lactation. This clonotype was counted at least ten times. Its antigen is still unknown. RNA transcripts yielded amplified TCR beta CDR3 regions. With the HTBI primer set, the TCR CDR3 went through a first round of RT-PCR. TCRdb re-called the multiplex PCR reads through MiXCR, storing one row per CDR3 protein. The data hold some 620,000 distinct CDR3 sequences, with roughly 17% observed a single time. What was sequenced was blood. The receptor was isolated from a woman in her 30s with Graves' hyperthyroidism.

The CDR3 reads CASSRGLAGDNEQFF. The CDR3 coding sequence is TGTGCCAGCAGTAGGGGACTAGCGGGAGACAATGAGCAGTTCTTC. The chain recombines TRBV12-3 or TRBV12-4 with TRBJ2-1; the match to TRBD2 covers 14 bases. V dropped 5 bases and J dropped 5; count of bases not matched to a gene: 2. This CDR3 has 15 residues.